This entry lists 6 T cell receptor beta chains sequenced from one sample in a study of OX40 agonist ivuxolimab in advanced cancers. The library was obtained by the immunoSEQ multiplex PCR assay. As stored in TCRdb, this immuneACCESS dataset retains in-frame rearrangements with V and J assigned. A fraction of the clones does not appear; measured against another copy, unresolved V genes explain less than half of the discrepancy, and the remainder lacks a known reason. The sample includes 35,000 to 40,000 clones, with approximately 90% observed a single time. The top ten clones comprise 13% of the sample. This sample comprised CD4+ or CD8+ T cells sorted from blood, obtained in a trial of the OX40 agonist ivuxolimab. The receptors shown here come from an adult with an advanced solid tumor such as melanoma, head and neck, liver or kidney cancer.

V usage is TRBV19 and J usage is TRBJ1-1; D ambiguous. Germline CDR1 and CDR2: LNHDA and SQIVND (reference sequence). With 4 bases removed from V and 5 bases from J, the gap between germline ends came to 8 bases. This CDR3 contains 12 residues. The DNA of the CDR3 is TGTGCCAGTAGTAGTGGTTATACTGAAGCTTTCTTT. Protein: CASSSGYTEAFF.

The chain couples TRBV14 to TRBJ2-2, with 10 bases fitting TRBD2. Germline V gene sequence: CDR1 SGHDN, CDR2 FVKESK. This CDR3 region has 19 residues. The J segment lost 3 bases and the V segment lost 1 base, leaving 11 bases of the junction unmatched. The DNA for the CDR3 is TGTGCCAGCAGCCAAGGGGTCTGGCTAGCGGGAGAAGACACCGGGGAGCTGTTTTTT. Protein sequence: CASSQGVWLAGEDTGELFF.

Only one count was recorded for this clone. Germline is not matched at one junction end, which may reflect a read error. The chain has TRBV7-7 and TRBJ2-5; the match to TRBD2 covers 11 bases. The CDR3 totals 15 residues. Germline V CDR1 and CDR2: SSHAT, FNYEAQ (reference sequence). The CDR3 is CASSLETSGKETQYF. CDR3 bases: TGTGCTAGCAGCTTGGAGACTAGCGGGAAAGAGACCCAGTACTTC.

The chain uses TRBV6-6 and TRBJ1-3; no reliable D call. Germline values: CDR1 MNHNY, CDR2 SVGAGI (reference sequence). The CDR3 has 15 residues. The V end lost 7 bases, the J end lost 0 bases, and 13 bases lay between the germline ends. The CDR3 spells CASTDWASSGNTIYF. The CDR3 region has the DNA TGTGCCAGCACCGACTGGGCGAGCTCTGGAAACACCATATATTTT.

The V gene is TRBV5-1, the J gene TRBJ1-1, with a possible D match to TRBD1 (6 bases). Germline CDR1 SGHRS, CDR2 YFSETQ. This CDR3 has 14 residues. Trimming took off 3 bases at V and 1 base at J, with 10 bases between the two ends. The CDR3 region has the DNA TGCGCCAGCAGCTGGGGGGGCGCGAACACTGAAGCTTTCTTT. Its translation is CASSWGGANTEAFF.

The J gene is TRBJ1-2, the V gene TRBV15; tentatively, D is TRBD1 (5 bases). Germline lookup yields CDR1 LNHNV and CDR2 YYDKDF (reference sequence). The V and J ends lost 5 bases and 1 base respectively, with 14 bases between them. This CDR3 contains 15 residues. The CDR3: CATSAGRMDNYGYTF. CDR3 DNA: TGTGCCACCAGCGCGGGACGTATGGATAACTATGGCTACACCTTC.